A selection of T cell receptor beta chains follows, all from one sample in a study of cytomegalovirus exposure and HLA in healthy donors. Sequenced by immunoSEQ multiplex PCR; TCRdb stores in-frame clones only, minus some. The sample has roughly 100,000 clones, about 81% seen once; the top ten hold roughly 2.9%. The sequenced sample was PBMCs. These receptor sequences come from a male donor in good health and CMV-seropositive. Both conserved end residues are part of each CDR3. Each record gives: D gene, V gene, CDR3 protein. A D gene is named only where the DNA matches it firmly.

>TRBD1|TRBV6-1
CASSARSGGGQDSPLHF
>-|TRBV5-8
CASSLGRGEQYF
>TRBD1|TRBV15
CATSREIGQGGTDTQYF
>TRBD1|TRBV4-2
CASSQESNPRDRGKYNEQFF
>-|TRBV6-5
CASSYDQGPSGNTIYF
>TRBD1|TRBV15
CATSRVQGAFYEQYF
>-|TRBV7-6
CASSKGAWNTEAFF
>TRBD2|TRBV28
CASTLGASGSTDTQYF
>-|TRBV7-9
CASSLAERGLNTEAFF
>TRBD1|TRBV9
CASSPDNRGYEQYF
>-|TRBV4-2
CASSPGQRGNTIYF
>-|TRBV27
CASSLSSGREIAFF
>TRBD2|TRBV4-2
CASSQEGGLAGRNTGELFF
>TRBD1|TRBV29-1
CSVEETGGGEAFF
>-|TRBV7-2
CASSSEVASNQPQHF
>TRBD1|TRBV28
CASSLFNGQGVVRGSPLHF
>-|TRBV28
CASSLPQGNTEAFF
>-|TRBV28
CASSLPGFRTEAFF
>TRBD1|TRBV6-5
CASSYYRGTEAFF
>-|TRBV7-2
CASSLAGQGLYEQYF
>TRBD1|TRBV4-1
CASSQEGDRSNEKLFF
>-|TRBV7-9
CASSLAGGNTEAFF
>TRBD1|TRBV4-1
CASSQDSAGGYEQYF
>-|TRBV12-1
CASSFARLAGGSPHEQYF
>-|TRBV7-2
CASSSFKRETQYF
>-|TRBV6-1
CASSEGPPGVGDTQYF
>-|TRBV6-6
CASSYVAGFTGELFF
>-|TRBV7-6
CASSDRRETQYF
>-|TRBV4-3
CASSLNRVRDTGELFF
>-|TRBV29-1
CSVEVYRDEQYF
>TRBD1|TRBV9
CASSASTQTPGQGRAFF
>-|TRBV5-1
CASSFGGNTEAFF
>-|TRBV7-8
CASSHIQGPPREKLFF
>-|TRBV29-1
CSVSGVYGYTF
>TRBD2|TRBV10-3
CAIRPGTSGEGGHNEQFF
>TRBD1|TRBV9
CASSVDRGSGNTIYF
>-|TRBV4-2
CASSRQSDEGGYTF
>-|TRBV5-3
CARSTSDLKDTQYF
>-|TRBV7-2
CASSLRPGGQVDTQYF
>TRBD2|TRBV5-1
CASSLSAGTQETQYF
>-|TRBV9
CASSVDYLTQYF
>TRBD1|TRBV5-1
CASRTGQMNTEAFF
>-|TRBV29-1
CSVSPGTEAFF
>-|TRBV5-8
CASSFPGSGNTIYF
>TRBD1|TRBV29-1
CSVDRGGETQYF
>-|TRBV28
CASSPDSSGANVLTF
>-|TRBV7-8
CASSAWRTRGEKLFF
>-|TRBV18
CASSPRGTSFYEQYF
>TRBD2|TRBV2
CASSEDPRDYETQYF
>-|TRBV15
CATSRGSPGGKNTEAFF
>TRBD1|TRBV6-5
CASTYDRGAYNEQFF
>-|TRBV13
CASSSPATTYEQYF
>-|TRBV9
CASSVELRTTGELFF
>TRBD1|TRBV5-5
CASSLGQGYNQPQHF
>-|TRBV14
CASSLQGFGANVLTF
>TRBD2|TRBV5-1
CASSAPEGGLAAGELFF
>TRBD1|TRBV6-5
CASSAHRGGQPQHF
>-|TRBV6-6
CASSRGYQETQYF